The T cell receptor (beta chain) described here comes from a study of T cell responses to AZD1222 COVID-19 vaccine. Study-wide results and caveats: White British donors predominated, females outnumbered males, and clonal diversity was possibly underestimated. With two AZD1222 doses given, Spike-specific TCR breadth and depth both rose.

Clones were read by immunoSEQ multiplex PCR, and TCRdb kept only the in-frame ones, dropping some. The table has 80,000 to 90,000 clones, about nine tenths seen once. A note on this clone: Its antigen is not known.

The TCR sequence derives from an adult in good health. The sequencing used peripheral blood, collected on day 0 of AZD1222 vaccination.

CDR3 DNA: TGTGCCAGCAGCGTAGGCGGGAGGGACAATGAGCAGTTCTTC. Translated, it gives CASSVGGRDNEQFF. V usage is TRBV9 and J usage is TRBJ2-1; 9 positions match TRBD2. CDR1 and CDR2 from the germline V gene are SGDLS and YYNGEE. The CDR3 loop spans 14 amino acids. The trim removed 0 bases at V and 5 bases at J, leaving 0 bases unmatched.